Sequencing of this T cell receptor beta chain was carried out in a study of monozygotic twins with inflammatory bowel disease. UMIs bearing a 6-nucleotide sample barcode were added through template switching. TCRdb reanalyzed the 5' RACE reads, giving one entry per CDR3 protein sequence and no DNA. Its listing shows approximately 400,000 distinct CDR3 sequences. The germline gives CDR1 SEHNR, CDR2 FQNEAQ (reference sequence). The CDR3 covers 13 residues. Sequencing used blood. The receptor was isolated from a human donor with ulcerative colitis or Crohn's disease, or a healthy co-twin of an affected twin (not recorded which). The rearrangement links TRBV7-9 to TRBJ1-2. The CDR3: CASSLLQNYGYTF. Full variable domain (remainder filled in from reference TRBV7-9 and TRBJ1-2): DTGVSQNPRHKITKRGQNVTFRCDPISEHNRLYWYRQTLGQGPEFLTYFQNEAQLEKSRLLSDRFSAERPKGSFSTLEIQRTEQGDSAMYLCASSLLQNYGYTFGSGTRLTVV.